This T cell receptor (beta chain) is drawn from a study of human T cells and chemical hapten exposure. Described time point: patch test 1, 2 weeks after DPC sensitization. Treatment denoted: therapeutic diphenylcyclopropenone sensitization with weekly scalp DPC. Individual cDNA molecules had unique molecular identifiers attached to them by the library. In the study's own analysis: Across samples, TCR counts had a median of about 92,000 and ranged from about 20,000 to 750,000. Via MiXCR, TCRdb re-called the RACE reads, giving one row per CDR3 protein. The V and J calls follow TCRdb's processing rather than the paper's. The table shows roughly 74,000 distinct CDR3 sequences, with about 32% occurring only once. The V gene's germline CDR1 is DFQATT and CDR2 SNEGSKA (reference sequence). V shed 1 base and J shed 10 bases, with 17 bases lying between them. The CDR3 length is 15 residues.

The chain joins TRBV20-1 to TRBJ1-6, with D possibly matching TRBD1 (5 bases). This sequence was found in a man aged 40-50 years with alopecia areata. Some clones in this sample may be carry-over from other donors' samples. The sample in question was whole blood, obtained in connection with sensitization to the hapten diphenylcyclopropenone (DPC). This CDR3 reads CSARAGGGRGSPLHF. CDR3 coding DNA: TGCAGTGCTAGAGCCGGTGGGGGACGTGGATCACCCCTCCACTTT.